The 27 T cell receptor beta chains reported below all come from one sample, sequenced in a study of glioma-infiltrating T cells after dendritic cell vaccination. The method was immunoSEQ multiplex PCR; TCRdb's version includes in-frame clones alone and lacks a portion of them. This sample has 75,000 to 100,000 clones, with over 60% found just once. The source material was blood, sampled before dendritic cell vaccination. Every receptor here comes from a human donor with glioblastoma.

This clone was picked up a small number of times. The V gene is TRBV30, the J gene TRBJ2-2; TRBD1 is a possible D gene (6 bases). The germline V gene has CDR1 GTSNPN and CDR2 SVGIG (reference sequence). V lost 2 bases and J 3 bases, leaving 13 bases between the germline ends. The CDR3 sequence is 15 residues long. The CDR3 sequence: CAWSLGAGDTGELFF. The CDR3 bases are TGTGCCTGGAGTTTAGGGGCAGGGGACACCGGGGAGCTGTTTTTT.

Remarks on this clone: A junction end diverges from the germline sequence, so it may reflect a read error. The chain has TRBV5-1 and TRBJ1-2; 10 nucleotides match TRBD1. The CDR3 runs 15 residues. Germline V gives CDR1 SGHRS, CDR2 YFSETQ. CDR3 in amino acids: CACRMPGQGFSGYTF. In nucleotides, the CDR3 is TGCGCCTGCAGGATGCCGGGACAGGGGTTTTCTGGCTACACCTTC.

The chain links TRBV5-4 to TRBJ2-7; 8 bases match TRBD1. This CDR3 comprises 13 residues. With V trimmed by 8 bases and J by 5 bases, 9 bases remained unmatched. Looked up from germline, CDR1 is SGHNT and CDR2 is YYREEE (reference sequence). The CDR3 spells CASFDRGRNEQYF. In nucleotides, the CDR3 is TGTGCCAGTTTCGACAGGGGACGAAACGAGCAGTACTTC.

This clone was seen more than once but under ten times. The chain combines TRBV19 with TRBJ1-1; D might be TRBD1 (6 bases). There are 15 residues in the CDR3. Germline V gene lookup returns CDR1 LNHDA and CDR2 SQIVND (reference sequence). Trimming left V 3 bases short and J 4 bases short, with 15 bases between. This CDR3 is CASSIPSQGTTEAFF. The CDR3 DNA is TGTGCCAGTAGTATTCCCTCCCAGGGGACCACTGAAGCTTTCTTT.

V is TRBV19 and J is TRBJ2-7; a possible D gene is TRBD2 (5 bases). Per germline, CDR1 LNHDA and CDR2 SQIVND (reference sequence). The CDR3 has 14 amino acids. V was pared by 8 bases and J by 5 bases, with 19 bases between. CDR3 residues: CASCPRRDSHEQYF. CDR3 DNA: TGTGCCAGTTGTCCTCGACGGGATTCCCACGAGCAGTACTTC.

This clone was counted once. The chain joins TRBV6-5 to TRBJ2-7; no reliable D call. CDR3 length: 13 residues. The V gene lost 0 bases and the J gene lost 5 bases, with 8 bases spanning the gap. Looked up from germline, CDR1 is MNHEY and CDR2 is SVGAGI. The CDR3 bases are TGTGCCAGCAGTTACTCGATAAGCGACGAGCAGTACTTC. It encodes CASSYSISDEQYF.

This chain joins TRBV11-2 and TRBJ1-5, with TRBD1 as a possible D gene (5 bases). Between the trimmed V and J ends, which lost 5 bases and 5 bases, there was a span of 10 bases. The CDR3 consists of 13 residues. Germline CDR1 reads SGHAT; CDR2 reads FQNNGV. In DNA form, the CDR3 reads TGTGCCAGCAGCCTCGACAGATATCAGCCCCAGCATTTT. Encoded protein: CASSLDRYQPQHF.

The chain employs TRBV6-5 and TRBJ2-3; 8 bases line up with TRBD1. CDR3 length: 15 residues. Germline CDR1 is MNHEY and CDR2 is SVGAGI. J lost 4 bases, V lost 5 bases, and 8 bases had no gene match. The CDR3 DNA reads as TGTGCCAGCAGTCATCTGACAGGGGAATCAGATACGCAGTATTTT. Translation gives CASSHLTGESDTQYF.

The chain couples TRBV7-6 to TRBJ2-7, with D possibly being TRBD2 (6 bases). V shed 1 base and J shed 4 bases, with 8 bases lying between them. The CDR3 is 13 amino acids. Germline V gene lookup returns CDR1 SGHVS and CDR2 FNYEAQ. CDR3 sequence: CASSLGRGYEQYF. In DNA form, the CDR3 reads TGTGCCAGCAGCTTAGGACGGGGGTACGAGCAGTACTTC.

The chain is built from TRBV2 and TRBJ1-2, with TRBD1 matching 7 bases. With 8 bases clipped from V and 4 bases from J, the junction kept 13 bases outside the gene matches. This CDR3 spans 15 amino acids. The germline V gene has CDR1 SNHLY and CDR2 FYNNEI. The CDR3 protein is CASHLPGQLVYGYTF. The DNA of the CDR3 is TGTGCCAGCCATTTACCGGGACAGCTCGTCTATGGCTACACCTTC.

The rearrangement links TRBV19 to TRBJ2-2, with 9 bases identical to TRBD1. CDR1 LNHDA and CDR2 SQIVND come from the germline V gene (reference sequence). V lost 7 bases, J lost 7 bases, and 7 bases stayed unmatched. The CDR3 covers 14 residues. The CDR3, as DNA: TGTGCCAGTACCGGGACAGGGAGTAACGGGGAGCTGTTTTTT. It is translated as CASTGTGSNGELFF.

V and J are TRBV7-8 and TRBJ1-1, with TRBD1 matching 8 bases. V trimming: 5 bases; J trimming: 4 bases; junction bases outside the gene matches: 12. The germline CDR1 and CDR2 sequences are SGHVS and FQNEAQ. The CDR3 totals 16 residues. The CDR3 sequence: CASSPLGGTGSTEAFF. The CDR3 nucleotides are TGTGCCAGCAGCCCCCTGGGCGGGACAGGTAGCACTGAAGCTTTCTTT.

This rearrangement joins TRBV27 to TRBJ2-3; 7 bases are a match to TRBD2. Trimming cost V 2 bases and J 1 base; bases outside gene matches: 6. The germline CDR1 and CDR2 sequences are MNHEY and SMNVEV (reference sequence). This CDR3 has 16 amino acids. The CDR3 DNA is TGTGCCAGCAGTTTAAGGAGCGGGGCCGGCACAGATACGCAGTATTTT. Its translation: CASSLRSGAGTDTQYF.

The CDR3 sequence: CASSLGVGGPYEQYF. The CDR3 nucleotides are TGCGCCAGCAGCTTGGGGGTGGGAGGGCCCTACGAGCAGTACTTC. The chain joins TRBV5-1 to TRBJ2-5, with 7 positions matching TRBD2. The J call may be in error: the DNA end matches TRBJ2-7 better. The CDR3 is 15 residues long. Germline lookup yields CDR1 SGHRS and CDR2 YFSETQ.

The V call is TRBV6-1, the J call TRBJ2-3; 7 bases line up with TRBD2. Germline CDR1 and CDR2: MNHNS and SASEGT. The CDR3 contains 13 residues. V lost 5 bases, J lost 8 bases, and 7 bases stayed unmatched. The CDR3 DNA sequence: TGTGCCAGCAGTATCGGCAGGGAGGGTACGCAGTATTTT. This translates into CASSIGREGTQYF.

This clone was seen only a few times. The chain carries TRBV7-9 and TRBJ1-2; D is uncertain. Per germline, CDR1 SEHNR and CDR2 FQNEAQ (reference sequence). V lost 4 bases, J lost 3 bases, and 9 bases lay in between. CDR3 length: 13 residues. CDR3 nucleotides: TGTGCCAGCAGCTCATGGGCCCACTATGGCTACACCTTC. This translates into CASSSWAHYGYTF.

With respect to this clone: A junction end diverges from the germline sequence, so it may reflect a read error. The V call is TRBV7-2, the J call TRBJ2-1; the D gene is possibly TRBD2 (5 bases). Germline V gene sequence: CDR1 SGHTA, CDR2 FQGNSA. There are 15 residues in the CDR3. The DNA of the CDR3 is TGTGCCAGCAGCCTAGCCCCCACCTACTACAATGAGCAGTTCTTC. It yields the protein CASSLAPTYYNEQFF.

The gene calls are TRBV7-2 and TRBJ1-1; 8 bases line up with TRBD1. CDR1 is SGHTA, CDR2 FQGNSA, per germline. The V segment lost 1 base and the J segment 7 bases; nucleotides outside the gene matches: 5. The CDR3 loop spans 14 amino acids. CDR3 sequence reads: CASSLGTGMGEAFF. CDR3 DNA sequence: TGTGCCAGCAGCTTAGGGACAGGGATGGGTGAAGCTTTCTTT. Complete variable domain (other parts from reference TRBV7-2 and TRBJ1-1): GAGVSQSPSNKVTEKGKDVELRCDPISGHTALYWYRQSLGQGLEFLIYFQGNSAPDKSGLPSDRFSAERTGGSVSTLTIQRTQQEDSAVYLCASSLGTGMGEAFFGQGTRLTVV.

The gene calls are TRBV6-1 and TRBJ2-1; 8 nucleotides line up with TRBD1. After removal of 2 bases from V and 5 bases from J, the junction contained 14 bases not matched to a gene. The CDR3 consists of 18 residues. CDR1 and CDR2 (germline): MNHNS, SASEGT. CDR3 nucleotide sequence: TGTGCCAGCAGTGAATGGTTTATTGGGACAGGCCACAACAATGAGCAGTTCTTC. Its protein is CASSEWFIGTGHNNEQFF.

This clone has more than one count but fewer than ten. The V call is TRBV30, the J call TRBJ2-6, with D maybe TRBD2 (6 bases). The CDR3 runs to 15 residues. Germline V lookup: CDR1 GTSNPN, CDR2 SVGIG (reference sequence). V lost 2 bases and J 0 bases, leaving 8 bases between the germline ends. The CDR3, as DNA: TGTGCCTGGAGTTTGGGGGGCTCTGGGGCCAACGTCCTGACTTTC. It yields the protein CAWSLGGSGANVLTF.

This sequence joins TRBV6-1 and TRBJ2-7, with TRBD1 matching over 7 bases. The CDR3 runs 15 residues. From germline, CDR1 is MNHNS and CDR2 SASEGT. J lost 2 bases, V lost 7 bases, and 11 bases had no gene match. The CDR3 region is CASTSGQLITYEQYF. In nucleotides, the CDR3 is TGTGCCAGCACCTCGGGACAGCTCATCACCTACGAGCAGTACTTC.

This clone has a single count. The chain carries TRBV12-2 and TRBJ1-5. TRBV12-2 is deemed a pseudogene. This CDR3 region has 17 residues. CDR3 loop: CASRLGGRGTSNQPQHF. CDR3 in DNA: TGTGCAAGTCGCTTAGGAGGGCGGGGGACGAGCAATCAGCCCCAGCATTTT.

The CDR3 is CASSPEGDTQYF. The DNA for the CDR3 is TGTGCCAGCTCACCGGAGGGAGATACGCAGTATTTT. The chain recombines TRBV18 with TRBJ2-3, with D possibly being TRBD2 (6 bases). The CDR3 runs to 12 residues. V was pared by 3 bases and J by 5 bases, with 6 bases between. CDR1 KGHSH and CDR2 LQKENI come from the germline V gene.

For this clone: The same CDR3 also results from other DNA sequences found in this sample. The chain couples TRBV30 to TRBJ1-2; 11 bases match TRBD1. Germline loops: CDR1 GTSNPN, CDR2 SVGIG (reference sequence). V dropped 0 bases and J dropped 5; count of bases not matched to a gene: 5. The CDR3 is 15 amino acids. The CDR3 bases are TGTGCCTGGAGTGTATCCGGGACAGGGGGATATGGCTACACCTTC. This encodes CAWSVSGTGGYGYTF.

This sequence joins TRBV5-4 and TRBJ1-3; 9 bases line up with TRBD1. The J segment lost 0 bases and the V segment lost 10 bases, leaving 8 bases of the junction unmatched. This CDR3 comprises 15 residues. Germline CDR1 is SGHNT and CDR2 is YYREEE (reference sequence). The CDR3 DNA reads as TGTGCCGTAGGACAGGGGCCCTTCTCTGGAAACACCATATATTTT. Protein: CAVGQGPFSGNTIYF.

The chain recombines TRBV5-1 with TRBJ1-2; 9 nucleotides match TRBD1. The CDR3 is 21 amino acids. J lost 2 bases, V lost 6 bases, and 26 bases had no gene match. The V gene's germline CDR1 is SGHRS and CDR2 YFSETQ. Written as DNA, the CDR3 is TGCGCCAGCAAGTGGCTGGATTATGTGGGTACAGGGGGCTTGGGGAACTATGGCTACACCTTC. This encodes CASKWLDYVGTGGLGNYGYTF.

This clone came up many times. J is TRBJ1-5 and V is TRBV15; 8 nucleotides line up with TRBD1. Losses at the gene ends were 5 bases for V and 3 bases for J; bases not matched to a gene: 9. CDR3 size: 16 residues. Germline V gene sequence: CDR1 LNHNV, CDR2 YYDKDF (reference sequence). CDR3 in amino acids: CATSGGGQGPNQPQHF. CDR3 nucleotides: TGTGCCACCAGCGGGGGAGGACAGGGCCCCAATCAGCCCCAGCATTTT.